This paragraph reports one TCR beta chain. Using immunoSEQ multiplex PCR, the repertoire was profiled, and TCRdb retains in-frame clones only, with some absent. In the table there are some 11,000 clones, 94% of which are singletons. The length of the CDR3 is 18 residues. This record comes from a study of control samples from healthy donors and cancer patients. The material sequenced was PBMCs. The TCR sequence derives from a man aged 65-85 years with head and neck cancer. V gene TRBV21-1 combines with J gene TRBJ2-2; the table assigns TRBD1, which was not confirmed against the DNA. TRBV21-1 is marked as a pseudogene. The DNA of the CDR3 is TGTGCCAGCACCCTACTTACAGGGGAGGCGCCGAACACCGGGGAGCTGTTTTTT. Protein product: CASTLLTGEAPNTGELFF.